This TCR beta chain derives from a study of T-cell reconstitution after alpha-beta-depleted transplantation in children. Many counts were recorded for this clonotype. A TCRbeta library incorporating unique molecular identifiers was prepared. TCRdb analysed the PCR reads with MiXCR anew, one entry per CDR3 protein. The profile shows 200,000 to 250,000 distinct CDR3 sequences, 7.5% to 9.5% of them singletons. The CDR3 extends over 14 amino acids. The ends were cut back, 3 bases at V and 4 bases at J, with 12 bases in the middle. This TCR was recovered from a male patient between 10 and 17 years old who had a stem cell transplant for acute lymphoblastic leukemia, so the T cells may come from the graft donor. The source was PBMCs, mostly from graft donor cells, collected 180 days after TCRalphabeta/CD19-depleted stem cell transplant. The V and J genes are TRBV12-3 or TRBV12-4 and TRBJ1-1, with unresolved D. CDR3 bases: TGTGCCAGCAGTTTCGGCAGTCGGGGCACTGAAGCTTTCTTT. This gives the protein CASSFGSRGTEAFF.